This TCR beta chain was captured by sequencing in a study of regulatory T cells in long-lasting Graves disease (dated by TCRdb to the early 2020s). Regarding the research as a whole: Patients with newly diagnosed Graves' disease had been on antithyroid drugs for under 3 months. Patients with persistent Graves' disease were compared with patients with newly diagnosed Graves' disease using TCR sequencing and RNA sequencing of peripheral blood. The study was conducted in China and was registered as a clinical trial. A total of 35 or so samples underwent TCR sequencing: some 13 from persistent and some 20 from newly diagnosed Graves' disease patients.

Taken with the paper, the label for time point translates to: newly diagnosed GD, antithyroid drugs for less than 3 months. For both TCR sequencing and RNA sequencing, RNA was extracted from PBMCs using TRIzol. The diagnosis of Graves' disease was made according to American Thyroid Association guidelines. Patients were recruited from an endocrinology department in Xi'an, China. From each patient, roughly 9 milliliters of peripheral blood was collected into an EDTA anticoagulant tube. Ficoll Paque Plus density gradient separation was used to isolate PBMCs, and no further T cell sorting was done. An Agilent 2100 Bioanalyzer and agarose gel were used to check RNA quality, while a NanoDrop 2000 measured RNA concentration. Overall study results and their limits: Compared with newly diagnosed patients, persistent Graves' disease patients had lower TCR Shannon entropy and fewer highly expanded clones, which suggests clonal expansion. Patients with persistent disease shared more public clonotypes (under 3,000) than newly diagnosed patients did (966). Only the TCR beta chain was sequenced and analyzed. Because the primary lesion, thyroid tissue, could not be accessed, the study looked at peripheral blood alone. The authors acknowledged the small sample size as a limitation that may reduce accuracy.

There are many counts of this clonotype. Its recognized antigen is unknown. No quality values exist for individual bases; no much larger clone is one base distant. Libraries were constructed by multiplex PCR. These reads were obtained on an Illumina HiSeq 4000. To build TCR beta libraries, CDR3 regions were amplified by Arm-PCR using iRepertoire HTBI primers. PCR products were gel purified before sequencing. In the original analysis: Across samples, about 64 TRBV and 13 to 15 TRBJ segments were identified and used for gene usage analysis of CDR3 amino acid clonotypes. COPE and FqMerger were used to merge filtered high-quality paired reads into contigs. BLAST was used to align contigs to IMGT TRBV, TRBD and TRBJ reference genes, and CDR3 was defined according to IMGT. Highly expanded clones were defined as clonotypes with a frequency above 0.1%. Shannon entropy served as the measure of repertoire diversity, while the Gini coefficient captured V-J evenness. A clonotype was considered public if more than one individual shared it. Starting from the raw public reads, TCRdb applied fastp trimming at Q25, assembled clones with MiXCR and retained in-frame beta chains. Identical CDR3 protein sequences are pooled into one entry, listed with their most common genes and DNA. TCRdb, rather than the study authors, made the V and J calls. This sample comprises some 350,000 distinct CDR3 sequences, about 16% of them detected only once. Clones ranked in the top ten supply roughly a fifth of the sample.

The sample was also reused in another study, on T cells in Graves' hyperthyroidism and ophthalmopathy. The second study also describes: A patient counted as having stable Graves' hyperthyroidism if no progression to ophthalmopathy occurred over 18 months of follow-up. The hyperthyroidism patients were between 18 and 65 years old and newly diagnosed, with a disease duration of less than 2 months. Patients with uncontrolled infections, other autoimmune diseases, pregnancy or lactation were excluded. Diagnoses were based on clinical symptoms, serum thyroxine and TRAb, thyroid ultrasound and orbital computed tomography. For the first round of RT-PCR on the TCR CDR3, the HTBI primer set was used together with the Qiagen OneStep RT-PCR kit. Most expanded thyroid clonotypes (frequency above 0.001) were also detected in blood, a finding suggesting that blood repertoires may reflect thyroid immune responses. Ophthalmopathy was separated from stable hyperthyroidism by a 13 V-J signature model, with approximately 90% sensitivity and roughly 84% specificity obtained in cross-validation and 80%/75% obtained in testing. In validation, the model predicted progression to ophthalmopathy with 60% to 71% sensitivity and less than 75% specificity, a median of about 6 months before onset. A discovery cohort of roughly 100 patients, roughly 43 with Graves' ophthalmopathy and 57 with stable Graves' hyperthyroidism, was used to find distinguishing TCR V-J signatures. An independent validation cohort of about 20 hyperthyroidism patients and 17 patients who later progressed to ophthalmopathy tested prospective prediction of ophthalmopathy. For training and testing, the 100 or so patients in the discovery cohort were randomly divided in a 7:3 ratio. In addition, the study compared T-cell repertoires in thyroid tissue and in blood from six Graves' hyperthyroidism patients. After sampling, hyperthyroidism patients received methimazole starting at 30 mg daily, and ophthalmopathy patients received high-dose intravenous methylprednisolone. The libraries were constructed in a second round of multiplex PCR and then size-selected and purified. Libraries were sequenced paired-end with 100 bp reads on an Illumina HiSeq2000. SOAPnuke was used to process the raw data, with reads discarded if the reads contained adapters or uncalled bases, had a mean Phred below 15, or lacked an exact constant-primer or identifier match. COPE v1.2.5 was used to merge high-quality paired reads, and clonotypes were defined as unique nucleotide sequences. MiTCR v1.1 was used to align clonotypes to the IMGT TRBV, TRBD and TRBJ reference segments. Only V-J combinations with frequency above 0.0001, covering 99% to 99.2% of repertoires, were analysed. The TCS score was defined as F50 (clonal expansion) divided by E x V (chaos), with BLOSUM62-based TCRdist calculated between CDR3 peptides within each V-J. Welch's t-statistics and random forest reduced several hundred V-J features to some 14, which were used in a naive Bayes classifier (R e1071). Sample size was not statistically predetermined, and blinding of investigators to group allocation was not performed. The paper describes TCR Vbeta CDR3 sequencing of around 140 peripheral blood samples, made up of 43 ophthalmopathy patients, roughly 72 hyperthyroidism patients and 17 progressor patients.

The sequences come from peripheral blood mononuclear cells (PBMCs), collected at new diagnosis, from a patient treated with antithyroid drugs. The receptor comes from a woman between 18 and 29 years old with Graves disease. Donor details come from another sample of the same person, matched by shared clones.

The CDR3 reads as follows: CASSLVSGQGNYGYTF. The sequenced DNA: TGTGCCAGCAGCTTAGTTTCAGGACAGGGGAACTATGGCTACACCTTC. The V and J segments used are TRBV11-2 and TRBJ1-2; 9 bases in the middle match TRBD1. The CDR3 numbers 16 residues from cysteine through phenylalanine. Kept here is only the CDR3 DNA, which spans 48 bases and is read in frame from base 1. The CDR1 and CDR2 encoded by the germline V gene are SGHAT and FQNNGV. Germline trimming: 1 base from V, 2 bases from J; junction bases outside gene matches: 5. Reference TRBV11-2 and TRBJ1-2 genes cover what lies past the CDR3, so the full variable domain is EAGVAQSPRYKIIEKRQSVAFWCNPISGHATLYWYQQILGQGPKLLIQFQNNGVVDDSQLPKDRFSAERLKGVDSTLKIQPAKLEDSAVYLCASSLVSGQGNYGYTFGSGTRLTVV.